These 18 T cell receptor beta chains came from one sample sequenced in a study of OX40 agonist ivuxolimab in advanced cancers. TCRdb's copy holds only in-frame clones and misses some; the assay was immunoSEQ multiplex PCR. Among fewer than 20,000 clones listed, approximately 77% were seen once. Source: CD4+ or CD8+ T cells sorted from blood, taken in a trial of the OX40 agonist ivuxolimab. The source of these receptors is an adult with an advanced solid tumor such as melanoma, head and neck, liver or kidney cancer.

This chain connects TRBV27 to TRBJ1-1; tentative D call: TRBD1 (5 bases). The CDR3 contains 13 residues. CDR1 and CDR2 (germline): MNHEY, SMNVEV (reference sequence). V lost 3 bases to trimming and J lost 1 base, with 6 bases between them. CDR3: CASSLGPNTEAFF. In DNA form, the CDR3 reads TGTGCCAGCAGTTTGGGACCGAACACTGAAGCTTTCTTT.

V gene TRBV11-1 combines with J gene TRBJ1-1; 8 bases line up with TRBD1. The germline CDR1 and CDR2 sequences are SGHAT and FQDESV (reference sequence). The CDR3 runs 14 residues. Trimming took 5 bases from V and 1 from J; bases not matched to a gene: 3. The CDR3 DNA reads as TGTGCCAGCAGCCTGGGACAGGAGAACACTGAAGCTTTCTTT. This translates into CASSLGQENTEAFF. Combining the CDR3 with reference TRBV11-1 and TRBJ1-1 gives the whole variable domain EAEVAQSPRYKITEKSQAVAFWCDPISGHATLYWYRQILGQGPELLVQFQDESVVDDSQLPKDRFSAERLKGVDSTLKIQPAELGDSAMYLCASSLGQENTEAFFGQGTRLTVV.

This clone was found a few times. J is TRBJ2-1 and V is TRBV10-3, with TRBD1 identical over 7 bases. Germline V gene lookup returns CDR1 ENHRY and CDR2 SYGVKD. This CDR3 comprises 14 residues. Trimming removed 0 bases from V and 7 bases from J; junction bases left unmatched: 3. The CDR3 loop reads CAISESGTENEQFF. DNA for the CDR3: TGTGCCATCAGTGAGTCTGGGACAGAAAATGAGCAGTTCTTC.

The chain carries TRBV9 and TRBJ2-2; 7 bases are shared with TRBD1. The J segment lost 4 bases and the V segment lost 6 bases, leaving 6 bases of the junction unmatched. The length of the CDR3 is 14 residues. The V gene's germline CDR1 is SGDLS and CDR2 YYNGEE. The CDR3: CASTRPGGTGELFF. The CDR3 DNA sequence: TGTGCCAGCACCCGCCCAGGGGGCACCGGGGAGCTGTTTTTT.

The V and J genes are TRBV6-5 and TRBJ2-5; 8 bases line up with TRBD1. The CDR3 totals 14 residues. Germline trimming cut 4 bases from V and 6 bases from J; bases unmatched to any gene: 7. Germline V lookup: CDR1 MNHEY, CDR2 SVGAGI. CDR3 sequence: CASSSGQGLKTQYF. The DNA for the CDR3 is TGTGCCAGCAGTTCCGGACAGGGTTTGAAGACCCAGTACTTC.

The rearrangement uses TRBV5-6 and TRBJ1-1; perhaps TRBD1 as D (6 bases). The CDR3 is 14 amino acids. Trimming cost V 2 bases and J 5 bases, with 13 bases left between them. Per germline, CDR1 SGHDT and CDR2 YYEEEE. The DNA of the CDR3 is TGTGCCAGCAGCTTCGGGGGCCGGGAGACTGAAGCTTTCTTT. Translation: CASSFGGRETEAFF. Full variable domain (missing parts from reference TRBV5-6 and TRBJ1-1): DAGVTQSPTHLIKTRGQQVTLRCSPKSGHDTVSWYQQALGQGPQFIFQYYEEEERQRGNFPDRFSGHQFPNYSSELNVNALLLGDSALYLCASSFGGRETEAFFGQGTRLTVV.

The V call is TRBV6-5, the J call TRBJ2-2, with D uncertain. The ends were cut back, 7 bases at V and 3 bases at J, with 9 bases in the middle. This CDR3 has 13 residues. CDR1 is MNHEY, CDR2 SVGAGI, per germline. Here the CDR3 DNA reads TGTGCCAGCACCCGGTTCTACACCGGGGAGCTGTTTTTT. Encoded protein: CASTRFYTGELFF.

This chain connects TRBV19 to TRBJ2-1; TRBD1 matches 7 bases. The V segment lost 7 bases and the J segment 10 bases; nucleotides outside the gene matches: 4. CDR1 is LNHDA and CDR2 is SQIVND in the germline V gene (reference sequence). This CDR3 is built from 11 residues. This chain's CDR3 is CASTTGNEQFF. The CDR3 DNA is TGTGCCAGTACGACAGGGAACGAGCAGTTCTTC. Complete variable domain (other parts from reference TRBV19 and TRBJ2-1): DGGITQSPKYLFRKEGQNVTLSCEQNLNHDAMYWYRQDPGQGLRLIYYSQIVNDFQKGDIAEGYSVSREKKESFPLTVTSAQKNPTAFYLCASTTGNEQFFGPGTRLTVL.

V and J are TRBV30 and TRBJ1-3; TRBD1 might be the D (6 bases). The germline V gene encodes CDR1 GTSNPN and CDR2 SVGIG (reference sequence). The CDR3 totals 14 residues. The V gene lost 2 bases and the J gene lost 4 bases, with 12 bases spanning the gap. The CDR3 protein is CAWSIRGGGNTIYF. The CDR3, as DNA: TGTGCCTGGAGTATCAGGGGAGGAGGAAACACCATATATTTT.

The rearrangement links TRBV13 to TRBJ2-7; weak D call: TRBD2 (6 bases). This CDR3 has 12 residues. With 3 bases removed from V and 3 bases from J, the gap between germline ends came to 6 bases. Germline-derived CDR1 and CDR2 are PRHDT and FYEKMQ (reference sequence). The CDR3 region has the DNA TGTGCCAGCAGCTTGGAGGGCTACGAGCAGTACTTC. Translating gives CASSLEGYEQYF.

The chain recombines TRBV5-1 with TRBJ2-1; TRBD1 matches at 9 bases. This CDR3 is built from 17 residues. The J segment lost 8 bases and the V segment lost 4 bases, leaving 16 bases of the junction unmatched. CDR1 is SGHRS, CDR2 YFSETQ, per germline. The chain's CDR3 is CASSPISGTGMVDEQFF. Here the CDR3 DNA reads TGCGCCAGCAGCCCAATTTCCGGGACAGGGATGGTGGATGAGCAGTTCTTC.

The gene calls are TRBV11-3 and TRBJ2-1; tentative D call: TRBD1 (7 bases). The V gene lost 3 bases and the J gene lost 7 bases, with 16 bases spanning the gap. The CDR3 contains 15 residues. Germline V gives CDR1 SGHNT, CDR2 YENEEA. CDR3 sequence reads: CASSFAGGYLNEQFF. CDR3 DNA sequence: TGTGCCAGCAGCTTCGCAGGGGGGTACTTGAATGAGCAGTTCTTC.

CDR3 DNA: TGTGCCAGCAGTTCCCCCCAATTAGGGTACTCCTACGAGCAGTACTTC. This codes for CASSSPQLGYSYEQYF. The chain couples TRBV28 to TRBJ2-7; D gene uncertain. The CDR3 runs 16 residues. The V end was cut by 4 bases, the J end by 0 bases, with 16 bases between. In germline, CDR1 is MDHEN, CDR2 SYDVKM.

The V call is TRBV6-6, the J call TRBJ2-1, with D hard to call. Per germline, CDR1 MNHNY and CDR2 SVGAGI (reference sequence). CDR3 length: 13 amino acids. Trimming removed 2 bases at V and 6 bases at J, with 8 bases between. The CDR3 here is CASSYPGRNEQFF. The CDR3 coding sequence is TGTGCCAGCAGTTACCCCGGGCGCAATGAGCAGTTCTTC.

The chain couples TRBV7-9 to TRBJ2-2; D perhaps matches TRBD1 (5 bases). With 4 bases removed from V and 7 bases from J, the gap between germline ends came to 13 bases. CDR1 is SEHNR and CDR2 is FQNEAQ in the germline V gene (reference sequence). The CDR3 loop spans 14 amino acids. In DNA, the CDR3 is TGTGCCAGCAGCTCAGGGCGTTCTGGCGGGGAGCTGTTTTTT. It yields the protein CASSSGRSGGELFF.

The genes are TRBV28 and TRBJ2-1, with TRBD2 matching 9 bases. CDR3 size: 14 residues. Trimming at V came to 3 bases and at J to 5 bases, leaving 2 bases not matched to a gene. Germline CDR1 and CDR2: MDHEN and SYDVKM. The CDR3 DNA reads TGTGCCAGCAGTTTCGCGGGGGGGGACAATGAGCAGTTCTTC. It is translated as CASSFAGGDNEQFF.

V and J are TRBV5-4 and TRBJ1-2; D may be TRBD1 (6 bases). CDR1 SGHNT and CDR2 YYREEE come from the germline V gene (reference sequence). Between the trimmed V and J ends, which lost 9 bases and 3 bases, there was a span of 18 bases. The CDR3 length is 14 residues. The CDR3 sequence is CATYHLGGHYGYTF. The CDR3 region has the DNA TGTGCCACCTACCACCTTGGGGGCCACTATGGCTACACCTTC. The full variable domain, its missing parts supplied by reference TRBV5-4 and TRBJ1-2, is ETGVTQSPTHLIKTRGQQVTLRCSSQSGHNTVSWYQQALGQGPQFIFQYYREEENGRGNFPPRFSGLQFPNYSSELNVNALELDDSALYLCATYHLGGHYGYTFGSGTRLTVV.

The J gene is TRBJ1-1, the V gene TRBV6-4; D might be TRBD1 (5 bases). The CDR3 is made up of 14 amino acids. Germline V gives CDR1 MRHNA, CDR2 SNTAGT. V dropped 5 bases and J dropped 1 base, with 11 bases sitting between them. As DNA, the CDR3 is TGTGCCAGCAGTCCCGACAGTGAGAACACTGAAGCTTTCTTT. Protein product: CASSPDSENTEAFF.